This T cell receptor (beta chain) was identified in a study of OX40 agonist ivuxolimab in advanced cancers. Libraries were prepared by immunoSEQ multiplex PCR; TCRdb keeps only in-frame clonotypes and omits some of them. The data hold approximately 28,000 clones, with roughly 90% observed a single time. Trimming left V 4 bases short and J 2 bases short, with 12 bases between. Germline V lookup: CDR1 SQVTM, CDR2 ANQGSEA. The CDR3 covers 13 residues. The specimen was CD4+ or CD8+ T cells sorted from blood, collected in a trial of the OX40 agonist ivuxolimab. The TCR sequence derives from an adult with an advanced solid tumor such as melanoma, head and neck, liver or kidney cancer. The chain is built from TRBV29-1 and TRBJ2-7; the D gene is possibly TRBD2 (6 bases). Here the CDR3 reads CSVVGGRTYEQYF. CDR3 sequence (DNA): TGCAGCGTTGTTGGAGGGCGTACCTACGAGCAGTACTTC.